Shown below are 30 T cell receptor beta chains from a single sample sequenced in a study of T cell changes during pregnancy in multiple sclerosis. The protocol was immunoSEQ multiplex PCR, while the TCRdb copy is restricted to in-frame clones and leaves out a portion. The data show roughly 48,000 clones, roughly 94% seen once. This specimen consisted of CD8+ T cells from peripheral blood mononuclear cells, obtained in the first trimester of pregnancy. Receptor source: a female donor with multiple sclerosis, enrolled in a pregnancy study.

This sequence joins TRBV6-4 and TRBJ1-2; a possible D gene is TRBD1 (6 bases). CDR1 and CDR2 (germline): MRHNA, SNTAGT. This CDR3 region has 16 residues. V was shortened by 1 base and J by 0 bases, with 12 bases between the two germline ends. The DNA of the CDR3 is TGTGCCAGCAGTGACTTTTGGGACATCGCTAACTATGGCTACACCTTC. Translation: CASSDFWDIANYGYTF.

The rearrangement joins TRBV27 to TRBJ2-7; maybe TRBD2 (5 bases). V was cut by 2 bases and J by 5 bases, with 19 bases left in between. The CDR3 has 16 amino acids. The germline V gene has CDR1 MNHEY and CDR2 SMNVEV (reference sequence). In DNA, the CDR3 is TGTGCCAGCAGTTTACTCCCTAGGGAGAACAACGACGAGCAGTACTTC. Translating gives CASSLLPRENNDEQYF.

The chain has TRBV30 and TRBJ1-2; 7 bases match TRBD1. The length of the CDR3 is 14 residues. Trimming at V came to 0 bases and at J to 4 bases, leaving 5 bases not matched to a gene. Germline values: CDR1 GTSNPN, CDR2 SVGIG (reference sequence). CDR3 loop: CAWSVPTGFYGYTF. CDR3 nucleotide sequence: TGTGCCTGGAGTGTACCGACAGGGTTCTATGGCTACACCTTC.

The chain employs TRBV4-2 and TRBJ2-3; 14 bases line up with TRBD2. Germline V CDR1 and CDR2: LGHNA, YNFKEQ. The CDR3 is 20 residues long. V trimming: 4 bases; J trimming: 1 base; junction bases outside the gene matches: 13. The CDR3 is CASSLPPGLAGDGGTDTQYF. The CDR3 DNA follows: TGTGCCAGCAGCCTACCCCCGGGACTAGCGGGAGATGGGGGCACAGATACGCAGTATTTT.

This clone was counted a single time. The chain recombines TRBV6-5 with TRBJ2-1; possible D gene TRBD2, 5 bases. The CDR3 consists of 15 residues. The V end was cut by 0 bases, the J end by 7 bases, with 13 bases between. Germline V gene lookup returns CDR1 MNHEY and CDR2 SVGAGI. In nucleotides, the CDR3 is TGTGCCAGCAGTTACTCGATTACCGGGGATAATGAGCAGTTCTTC. Its protein is CASSYSITGDNEQFF.

This clone is a singleton in its sample. The gene calls are TRBV13 and TRBJ2-1; the D gene is possibly TRBD1 (5 bases). Trimming shortened V by 0 bases and J by 8 bases, and 5 bases separated the two germline ends. From germline, CDR1 is PRHDT and CDR2 FYEKMQ (reference sequence). CDR3 length: 12 amino acids. CDR3 coding DNA: TGTGCCAGCAGCTTAGGGGGGCATGAGCAGTTCTTC. It is translated as CASSLGGHEQFF.

V usage is TRBV4-1 and J usage is TRBJ2-7, with a weak D call TRBD1 (6 bases). The ends were cut back, 0 bases at V and 3 bases at J, with 9 bases in the middle. Looked up from germline, CDR1 is MGHRA and CDR2 is YSYEKL. The length of the CDR3 is 14 residues. The CDR3: CASSQEGASYEQYF. The CDR3 DNA follows: TGCGCCAGCAGCCAAGAGGGGGCTAGCTACGAGCAGTACTTC.

The sample holds one count of this clone. The J gene is TRBJ2-7, the V gene TRBV4-1, with 7 nucleotides matching TRBD1. The germline V gene has CDR1 MGHRA and CDR2 YSYEKL. V gave up 2 bases and J gave up 5 bases; unmatched junction bases: 0. The CDR3 length is 12 residues. CDR3 coding DNA: TGCGCCAGCAGCCAAACAGGGGACGAGCAGTACTTC. Protein: CASSQTGDEQYF.

The chain couples TRBV5-6 to TRBJ2-1; the match to TRBD2 covers 8 bases. Germline V CDR1 and CDR2: SGHDT, YYEEEE. This CDR3 comprises 17 residues. V was pared by 3 bases and J by 9 bases, with 17 bases of the junction left unmatched. CDR3 coding DNA: TGTGCCAGCAGCTGGGGGGGGACTAGTCTGGGTTTGGGTGAGCAGTTCTTC. Amino acid sequence: CASSWGGTSLGLGEQFF.

There are a few counts of this clone. The V and J genes are TRBV7-9 and TRBJ1-2; tentatively, D is TRBD1 (6 bases). The CDR3 contains 13 residues. Trimming took 1 base from V and 7 from J, leaving 10 bases between them. Germline values: CDR1 SEHNR, CDR2 FQNEAQ (reference sequence). The CDR3 sequence: CASSLGQALGYTF. The CDR3 DNA reads TGTGCCAGCAGCTTAGGACAGGCACTTGGCTACACCTTC. The whole variable domain, remainder taken from reference TRBV7-9 and TRBJ1-2, is DTGVSQNPRHKITKRGQNVTFRCDPISEHNRLYWYRQTLGQGPEFLTYFQNEAQLEKSRLLSDRFSAERPKGSFSTLEIQRTEQGDSAMYLCASSLGQALGYTFGSGTRLTVV.

This clone was picked up a small number of times. The V gene is TRBV19, the J gene TRBJ2-2, with TRBD2 matching over 10 bases. From germline, CDR1 is LNHDA and CDR2 SQIVND (reference sequence). The CDR3 consists of 16 residues. The junction had 7 bases not matched to a gene; V was cut back by 4 bases and J by 5 bases. For the CDR3, the DNA is TGTGCCAGTAGTAGTATCCTAGCGGGAGAAACCGGGGAGCTGTTTTTT. Translation: CASSSILAGETGELFF.

The gene calls are TRBV6-6 and TRBJ2-3, with TRBD2 matching 8 bases. In germline, CDR1 is MNHNY, CDR2 SVGAGI (reference sequence). V shed 10 bases, J shed 5 bases, and the junction held 11 bases outside the gene matches. The CDR3 contains 14 residues. This CDR3 reads CATLQRESEDTQYF. Written as DNA, the CDR3 is TGTGCCACCCTCCAGCGGGAGAGTGAAGATACGCAGTATTTT.

The rearrangement links TRBV5-4 to TRBJ2-2, with 13 bases aligning to TRBD2. CDR1 SGHNT and CDR2 YYREEE come from the germline V gene (reference sequence). With 5 bases clipped from V and 6 bases from J, the junction kept 10 bases outside the gene matches. The CDR3 runs 17 residues. CDR3 amino acids: CASRNPGLAGSAGELFF. The CDR3 DNA reads as TGTGCCAGCAGAAATCCGGGACTAGCGGGATCGGCCGGGGAGCTGTTTTTT.

This rearrangement joins TRBV11-3 to TRBJ2-2; the D gene is possibly TRBD1 (6 bases). The CDR3 is 12 residues long. CDR1 is SGHNT and CDR2 is YENEEA in the germline V gene. The V and J ends lost 5 bases and 8 bases respectively, with 9 bases between them. CDR3 protein: CASSDDRGELFF. DNA for the CDR3: TGTGCCAGCAGCGACGACAGGGGGGAGCTGTTTTTT.

On this clone itself: The junction departs from the called germline gene at one end, perhaps through a read error. Other DNA sequences in this specimen translate into the identical CDR3. The V gene is TRBV6-6, the J gene TRBJ2-5, with TRBD2 matching over 10 bases. Per germline, CDR1 MNHNY and CDR2 SVGAGI (reference sequence). The CDR3 is 15 residues long. As DNA, the CDR3 is TGCGCCAGCAGTTACGTTCTAGCGGGAGTGGAGACCCAGTACTTC. It translates to CASSYVLAGVETQYF.

The chain has TRBV4-1 and TRBJ2-1; D is possibly TRBD1 (5 bases). Germline CDR1 is MGHRA and CDR2 is YSYEKL. Between the trimmed V and J ends, which lost 3 bases and 2 bases, there was a span of 11 bases. This CDR3 contains 15 residues. CDR3 residues: CASSQVAGPYNEQFF. The CDR3 DNA reads TGCGCCAGCAGCCAGGTTGCAGGGCCCTACAATGAGCAGTTCTTC.

This chain uses TRBV29-1 with TRBJ1-1; a weak D match, TRBD1 (6 bases). V lost 3 bases and J lost 4, with 9 bases in between. There are 12 residues in the CDR3. Per germline, CDR1 SQVTM and CDR2 ANQGSEA. CDR3 sequence (DNA): TGCAGCGTTGAGGAAGGGGGCACTGAAGCTTTCTTT. Translated, it gives CSVEEGGTEAFF. Combining the CDR3 with reference TRBV29-1 and TRBJ1-1 gives the whole variable domain SAVISQKPSRDICQRGTSLTIQCQVDSQVTMMFWYRQQPGQSLTLIATANQGSEATYESGFVIDKFPISRPNLTFSTLTVSNMSPEDSSIYLCSVEEGGTEAFFGQGTRLTVV.

The chain joins TRBV5-6 to TRBJ1-2; D unclear. This CDR3 is built from 13 residues. Germline V gives CDR1 SGHDT, CDR2 YYEEEE. Trimming removed 0 bases at V and 4 bases at J, with 7 bases between. In DNA, the CDR3 is TGTGCCAGCAGCTTGGGAGTCACCTATGGCTACACCTTC. Its protein is CASSLGVTYGYTF.

The chain carries TRBV27 and TRBJ1-4, with 7 bases matching TRBD1. Germline CDR1 MNHEY, CDR2 SMNVEV (reference sequence). J gave up 6 bases and V 6 bases, and 7 bases lay outside the gene matches. CDR3 length equals 14 residues. The CDR3 here is CASSPGQVDEKLFF. For the CDR3, the DNA is TGTGCCAGCAGCCCCGGACAGGTGGATGAAAAACTGTTTTTT.

V usage is TRBV19 and J usage is TRBJ1-1; D gene uncertain. CDR1 and CDR2 (germline): LNHDA, SQIVND (reference sequence). V was cut by 5 bases and J by 0 bases, with 7 bases left in between. The CDR3 extends over 13 amino acids. The CDR3 bases are TGTGCCAGTAGTGGCCTTATGAACACTGAAGCTTTCTTT. Translating it yields CASSGLMNTEAFF.

The gene calls are TRBV10-3 and TRBJ2-7; the D is unclear. Trimming cost V 0 bases and J 5 bases, with 11 bases left between them. This CDR3 comprises 14 residues. Germline V gene data show CDR1 as ENHRY and CDR2 as SYGVKD. CDR3 coding DNA: TGTGCCATCAGTGAGTCAAGCGCCCCTGACGAGCAGTACTTC. Translation: CAISESSAPDEQYF.

V and J are TRBV19 and TRBJ2-2; TRBD2 aligns across 7 bases. The ends lost 5 bases at V and 4 bases at J; junction bases unmatched: 10. Germline V gene lookup returns CDR1 LNHDA and CDR2 SQIVND (reference sequence). This CDR3 comprises 16 residues. The CDR3 loop reads CASSGTGLVSTGELFF. CDR3 coding DNA: TGTGCCAGTAGTGGGACTGGACTAGTATCCACCGGGGAGCTGTTTTTT.

The chain combines TRBV7-9 with TRBJ1-2; TRBD1 agrees at 10 bases. Germline assignment: CDR1 SEHNR and CDR2 FQNEAQ (reference sequence). With V trimmed by 5 bases and J by 4 bases, 19 bases remained unmatched. The CDR3 is 19 amino acids. CDR3 coding DNA: TGTGCCAGCAGCGCACTACCGGGACAGGGGATCATAATCAGCTATGGCTACACCTTC. Amino acids: CASSALPGQGIIISYGYTF.

The chain employs TRBV5-6 and TRBJ2-7, with 10 nucleotides matching TRBD2. V trimming: 2 bases; J trimming: 3 bases; junction bases outside the gene matches: 8. CDR1 is SGHDT and CDR2 is YYEEEE in the germline V gene. The CDR3 sequence is 16 residues long. The CDR3 protein is CASSFIAGGPFYEQYF. CDR3 DNA sequence: TGTGCCAGCAGCTTTATAGCGGGAGGACCCTTCTACGAGCAGTACTTC. Variable domain in full (rest from reference TRBV5-6 and TRBJ2-7): DAGVTQSPTHLIKTRGQQVTLRCSPKSGHDTVSWYQQALGQGPQFIFQYYEEEERQRGNFPDRFSGHQFPNYSSELNVNALLLGDSALYLCASSFIAGGPFYEQYFGPGTRLTVT.

This chain links TRBV15 with TRBJ2-2, with D perhaps TRBD1 (5 bases). The CDR3 is 15 amino acids. V lost 1 base and J lost 3, with 9 bases in between. Germline-derived CDR1 and CDR2 are LNHNV and YYDKDF (reference sequence). The CDR3 loop reads CATSRVGVYTGELFF. The CDR3 region has the DNA TGTGCCACCAGCAGAGTAGGGGTATACACCGGGGAGCTGTTTTTT.

J is TRBJ2-5 and V is TRBV14, with D maybe TRBD2 (6 bases). V dropped 5 bases and J dropped 4 bases, with 26 bases sitting between them. There are 18 residues in the CDR3. Per germline, CDR1 SGHDN and CDR2 FVKESK. DNA of the CDR3: TGTGCCAGCAGCACCCCTCCGTCCGGGACTCCGGAGGGAGAGACCCAGTACTTC. This encodes CASSTPPSGTPEGETQYF.

The rearrangement joins TRBV28 to TRBJ2-2; the D gene is possibly TRBD2 (6 bases). The V end lost 7 bases, the J end lost 7 bases, and 19 bases lay between the germline ends. Germline CDR1 and CDR2: MDHEN and SYDVKM. CDR3 size: 15 residues. As DNA, the CDR3 is TGTGCCAGCACCCCTTACGGGGGAGGAGACGGGGAGCTGTTTTTT. It encodes CASTPYGGGDGELFF.

This clone has just a few counts. This may be a read error, as it is one base from a much larger clone. The CDR3 DNA is TGTGCCAGCAGCCCCGGGACAGGGGCCACTGAAGCTTTCTTT. Its protein is CASSPGTGATEAFF. The chain is built from TRBV6-5 and TRBJ1-1; 10 nucleotides match TRBD1. Germline V gene sequence: CDR1 MNHEY, CDR2 SVGAGI. CDR3 length equals 14 residues. The junction had 5 bases not matched to a gene; V was cut back by 6 bases and J by 4 bases.

The chain links TRBV5-6 to TRBJ2-3, with 7 bases that match TRBD1. Germline values: CDR1 SGHDT, CDR2 YYEEEE. V lost 0 bases to trimming and J lost 2 bases; unmatched junction nucleotides: 6. The CDR3 is 16 amino acids. In nucleotides, the CDR3 is TGTGCCAGCAGCTTGGCCCGGACAGGCAACACAGATACGCAGTATTTT. Translation gives CASSLARTGNTDTQYF.

The gene calls are TRBV7-2 and TRBJ2-1, with 9 bases lining up with TRBD2. CDR3 length: 15 amino acids. The germline V gene has CDR1 SGHTA and CDR2 FQGNSA. V gave up 5 bases and J gave up 8 bases; unmatched junction bases: 10. For the CDR3, the DNA is TGTGCCAGCAGCGAACTTAGCGGGAGCTCCCATGAGCAGTTCTTC. Translation: CASSELSGSSHEQFF.